This is a list of T cell receptor beta chains from one sample in a study of CD8 T cells in ankylosing spondylitis. TCRdb ran MiXCR on the 5' RACE reads and lists one entry per CDR3 protein. Found here are hundreds of thousands of distinct CDR3 sequences, roughly 10% of them singletons; the top ten hold 0.51%. Material for sequencing was blood, either unsorted or a sorted T cell fraction (not recorded which). The receptors here all came from a male donor with ankylosing spondylitis. CDR3s include the opening cysteine and the closing phenylalanine or tryptophan. The D gene is left open where the match is weak. Size values are once, few and many counts, or a class for expanded clones, and some rows have none.

CDR3 protein	CDR3 DNA	J gene	D gene	CDR3 length	clone size	V gene
CASRRAGSYTGELFF	TGTGCCAGCAGAAGAGCGGGGTCGTACACCGGGGAGCTGTTTTTT	TRBJ2-2	TRBD2	15	few	TRBV7-8
CASSLVHGQETQYF	TGTGCCAGCAGCTTAGTTCACGGCCAAGAGACCCAGTACTTC	TRBJ2-5	.	14	few	TRBV7-8
CSASFPQGQGAGELFF	TGCAGTGCGAGTTTCCCTCAGGGACAGGGAGCCGGGGAGCTGTTTTTT	TRBJ2-2	TRBD1	16	.	TRBV20-1
CSAPVGYYTEAFF	TGCAGTGCTCCAGTAGGATATTACACTGAAGCTTTCTTT	TRBJ1-1	.	13	few	TRBV20-1
CASSLEGGLGSPLHF	TGCGCCAGCAGCTTGGAAGGGGGGCTGGGTTCACCCCTCCACTTT	TRBJ1-6	.	15	.	TRBV5-1
CSVGGRTGVEKLFF	TGCAGCGTCGGGGGGCGGACAGGGGTCGAAAAACTGTTTTTT	TRBJ1-4	TRBD1	14	many	TRBV29-1
CSVAGQLNEKLFF	TGCAGCGTGGCGGGACAGCTCAATGAAAAACTGTTTTTT	TRBJ1-4	TRBD1	13	.	TRBV29-1
CASSLVRRRETQYF	TGTGCCAGCAGCTTAGTCAGGAGGAGGGAGACCCAGTACTTC	TRBJ2-5	.	14	many	TRBV5-5
CASGRGVTDTQYF	TGTGCCAGCGGCAGGGGAGTCACAGATACGCAGTATTTT	TRBJ2-3	.	13	few	TRBV6-6
CASSLAGQSSYNEQFF	TGTGCCAGCAGCTTAGCGGGACAGAGCTCCTACAATGAGCAGTTCTTC	TRBJ2-1	TRBD1	16	.	TRBV7-8
CASSSGRGEYNEQFF	TGCGCCAGCAGCTCCGGTCGGGGAGAATACAATGAGCAGTTCTTC	TRBJ2-1	.	15	.	TRBV5-1
CSATETKGTDTQYF	TGCAGTGCTACCGAAACGAAGGGCACAGATACGCAGTATTTT	TRBJ2-3	.	14	.	TRBV20-1
CASSPKAGHGYTF	TGTGCCAGCAGCCCCAAGGCGGGGCATGGCTACACCTTC	TRBJ1-2	.	13	.	TRBV7-2
CASSEGLLWGTEAFF	TGTGCCAGCAGTGAAGGTTTGCTATGGGGGACTGAAGCTTTCTTT	TRBJ1-1	.	15	few	TRBV6-1
CASSLGTADGYTF	TGTGCCAGCAGTTTGGGAACCGCGGATGGCTACACCTTC	TRBJ1-2	.	13	.	TRBV28
CSARKGQSSYEQYF	TGCAGTGCTCGCAAGGGACAGAGCTCCTACGAGCAGTACTTC	TRBJ2-7	TRBD1	14	.	TRBV20-1
CAIGGTEDQPQHF	TGTGCCATTGGAGGAACAGAGGATCAGCCCCAGCATTTT	TRBJ1-5	.	13	many	TRBV10-3
CASSQEVQAGGRLATYEQYF	TGCGCCAGCAGCCAAGAGGTTCAAGCGGGGGGACGACTCGCAACCTACGAGCAGTACTTC	TRBJ2-7	TRBD2	20	few	TRBV4-3
CASSYSTTINYEQYF	TGTGCCAGCAGTTACTCGACGACTATAAACTACGAGCAGTACTTC	TRBJ2-7	.	15	many	TRBV6-5
CASSFHGTAFYGYTF	TGCGCCAGCAGCTTTCACGGGACAGCTTTTTATGGCTACACCTTC	TRBJ1-2	TRBD1	15	.	TRBV5-1
CASSIGDRAYTEAFF	TGTGCCAGCAGTATCGGGGACAGGGCCTACACTGAAGCTTTCTTT	TRBJ1-1	TRBD1	15	.	TRBV12-3/TRBV12-4
CSALPHGTGVENQPQHF	TGCAGTGCTCTGCCTCATGGGACAGGGGTTGAGAATCAGCCCCAGCATTTT	TRBJ1-5	TRBD1	17	once	TRBV20-1
CSACSGGSSTDTQYF	TGCAGTGCCTGCAGCGGGGGCTCGAGCACAGATACGCAGTATTTT	TRBJ2-3	TRBD2	15	many	TRBV20-1
CSANSAVNTEAFF	TGCAGTGCGAATTCTGCAGTGAACACTGAAGCTTTCTTT	TRBJ1-1	.	13	.	TRBV20-1
CASSYLGGANTEAFF	TGTGCCAGCAGTTATTTGGGGGGGGCGAACACTGAAGCTTTCTTT	TRBJ1-1	.	15	few	TRBV6-6
CASSVLANTQYF	TGTGCCAGCAGCGTACTAGCGAATACGCAGTATTTT	TRBJ2-3	.	12	.	TRBV9
CASSQDWKNTEAFF	TGTGCCAGCAGCCAAGATTGGAAGAACACTGAAGCTTTCTTT	TRBJ1-1	.	14	.	TRBV3-1
CASREPGRFYGYTF	TGTGCCAGCAGGGAGCCGGGACGGTTCTATGGCTACACCTTC	TRBJ1-2	.	14	few	TRBV6-1
CASSQEPRNTGELFF	TGCGCCAGCAGCCAAGAACCCCGGAACACCGGGGAGCTGTTTTTT	TRBJ2-2	.	15	.	TRBV4-3
CASSRTGVREKLFF	TGTGCCAGCAGTCGGACAGGGGTTAGGGAAAAACTGTTTTTT	TRBJ1-4	TRBD1	14	.	TRBV28
CASELHGTIEQFF	TGTGCCAGCGAGCTACACGGGACTATTGAGCAGTTCTTC	TRBJ2-1	TRBD2	13	few	TRBV7-2
CASRPGLTYNEQFF	TGCGCCAGCAGGCCGGGGCTTACCTACAATGAGCAGTTCTTC	TRBJ2-1	.	14	.	TRBV5-1
CAISSAEGAGAYNEQFF	TGTGCCATCTCGTCCGCAGAGGGCGCGGGGGCCTACAATGAGCAGTTCTTC	TRBJ2-1	TRBD2	17	few	TRBV10-3
CASSLRDFAGDTQYF	TGTGCCAGCAGCTTGAGGGACTTCGCAGGAGATACGCAGTATTTT	TRBJ2-3	.	15	.	TRBV7-8
CSARAPGPSGNEQYF	TGCAGTGCTAGAGCCCCGGGGCCTTCTGGGAACGAGCAGTACTTC	TRBJ2-7	.	15	few	TRBV20-1
CASRWSDEQYF	TGTGCCAGCAGATGGAGTGACGAGCAGTACTTC	TRBJ2-7	.	11	few	TRBV6-5
CATSDSDRPNTQYF	TGTGCCACCAGTGATTCGGACAGGCCGAACACGCAGTATTTT	TRBJ2-3	TRBD1	14	.	TRBV24-1
CSAPRGASYEQYF	TGCAGTGCCCCGCGGGGGGCTAGCTACGAGCAGTACTTC	TRBJ2-7	TRBD2	13	.	TRBV20-1
CASSSWDLLARGAFF	TGTGCCAGCAGTTCATGGGACCTTTTGGCCCGGGGAGCTTTCTTT	TRBJ1-1	.	15	few	TRBV6-5
CASTYRGREFDIQYF	TGTGCCAGCACCTACAGGGGGCGCGAGTTCGACATTCAGTACTTC	TRBJ2-4	.	15	.	TRBV21-1
CASSDVTGGDSPLHF	TGTGCCAGCAGTGACGTGACAGGGGGTGATTCACCCCTCCACTTT	TRBJ1-6	TRBD1	15	.	TRBV2
CASSFQGGPTYEQYF	TGTGCCAGCAGTTTCCAGGGCGGGCCTACCTACGAGCAGTACTTC	TRBJ2-7	.	15	.	TRBV28
CATSDPKRSNEQFF	TGTGCCACCAGTGACCCGAAGCGGAGCAATGAGCAGTTCTTC	TRBJ2-1	.	14	many	TRBV24-1
CAIGQMNTEAFF	TGTGCCATCGGACAGATGAACACTGAAGCTTTCTTT	TRBJ1-1	.	12	.	TRBV28
CSAKGGLWEKLFF	TGCAGTGCCAAAGGTGGCTTGTGGGAAAAACTGTTTTTT	TRBJ1-4	.	13	few	TRBV20-1
CSAKGRLYQETQYF	TGCAGTGCCAAGGGACGCTTGTACCAAGAGACCCAGTACTTC	TRBJ2-5	.	14	many	TRBV20-1